This TCR beta chain was identified during a study of naive and memory T cell subsets. General study points: TCR transcript changes with activation or differentiation may affect this RNA method. TCRs were reportedly recovered from both biopsy types, mostly tuberculin test sites.

The CDR3 covers 16 residues. From germline, CDR1 is LGHNA and CDR2 YSLEER. Trimming cost V 0 bases and J 6 bases, with 14 bases left between them. By frequency in the sample, this clonotype is medium-sized. The antigen remains unidentified. Four PCR rounds used nested alpha and beta constant region primers plus the SP2 primer. Reverse transcription of blood and skin TCR RNA was primed at alpha and beta constant regions. TCRdb re-analysed the UMI-ligation and nested PCR reads in MiXCR, keeping a single row per CDR3 protein. In the table there are 14,000 or so distinct CDR3 sequences, 4% to 6.5% of which are singletons. Regarding treatment: skin biopsy from PPD injection site in Mantoux-positive individual. A UMI-containing oligonucleotide was joined by 3' ligation to the TCR cDNA template. Tuberculin skin test biopsies were taken where PPD was injected in Mantoux-positive people.

This sequence originates from an adult in good health. This sample comprised skin, obtained from a tuberculin skin test site. This chain connects TRBV4-3 to TRBJ2-2; D might be TRBD2 (5 bases). In DNA, the CDR3 is TGCGCCAGCAGCCAAGAGTTACTAGGAGCGGCCGGGGAGCTGTTTTTT. As protein: CASSQELLGAAGELFF.